What follows is one T cell receptor beta chain and its context. Its specificity is unknown. From germline, CDR1 is SQVTM and CDR2 ANQGSEA. The CDR3 contains 17 residues. The V gene lost 6 bases and the J gene lost 4 bases, with 25 bases spanning the gap. The data were taken from a study of blood T cells in healthy people across ages. Study-level points and caveats: Whereas aged donors had fewer naive CD4+ cells, long-lived donors had more of them and higher diversity.

Using a J-beta primer mix together with a sample-barcoded 5' primer, a second PCR was run for about 7 to 12 cycles. TCRdb passed the 5' RACE reads through MiXCR, listing each CDR3 protein once. This table holds 1,100,000 or so distinct CDR3 sequences, 35% to 55% found once. The sequencing input was blood. The sequence derives from an older woman in good health. The chain is built from TRBV29-1 and TRBJ2-1, with D tentatively TRBD2 (6 bases). The CDR3 DNA sequence: TGCAGCGTCGCCGGTGGTGGGGAGGTTCTGGGATACAATGAGCAGTTCTTC. It translates to CSVAGGGEVLGYNEQFF.